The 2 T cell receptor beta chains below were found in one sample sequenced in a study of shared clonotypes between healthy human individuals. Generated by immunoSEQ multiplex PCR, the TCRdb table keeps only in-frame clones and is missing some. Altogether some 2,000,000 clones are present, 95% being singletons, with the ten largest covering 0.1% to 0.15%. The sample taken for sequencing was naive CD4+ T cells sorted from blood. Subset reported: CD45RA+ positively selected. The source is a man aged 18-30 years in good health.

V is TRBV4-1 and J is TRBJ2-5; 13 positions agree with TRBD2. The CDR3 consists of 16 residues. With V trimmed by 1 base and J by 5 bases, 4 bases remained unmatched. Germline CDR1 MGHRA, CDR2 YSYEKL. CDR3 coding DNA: TGCGCCAGCAGCCAAGTCGGACTAGCGGGAGTTGAGACCCAGTACTTC. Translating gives CASSQVGLAGVETQYF.

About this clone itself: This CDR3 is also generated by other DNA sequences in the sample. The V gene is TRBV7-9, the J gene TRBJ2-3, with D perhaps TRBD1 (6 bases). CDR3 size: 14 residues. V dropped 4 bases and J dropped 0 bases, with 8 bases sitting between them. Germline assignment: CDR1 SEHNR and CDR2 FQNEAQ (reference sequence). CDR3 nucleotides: TGTGCCAGCAGCTCAACAGGGAGCACAGATACGCAGTATTTT. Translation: CASSSTGSTDTQYF.